This T cell receptor (beta chain) derives from a study of long-term antiretroviral therapy in people with HIV. Whole-study findings and limits: HIV repertoires spanned narrower CDR3 length ranges than controls. Those clones which expanded before ART made up the dominant part of the repertoire at all time points.

About this clone: Its antigen is unidentified.

Each donor had at least one pre-ART and at least two post-ART PBMC samples. All participants with HIV were treated in the United States. The V gene lost 8 bases and the J gene lost 3 bases, with 13 bases spanning the gap. The CDR3 is 13 amino acids. Germline values: CDR1 MNHEY, CDR2 SVGAGI. Researchers ran immunoSEQ v3.0 at survey level. The protocol was immunoSEQ multiplex PCR, while the TCRdb copy is restricted to in-frame clones and leaves out a portion. There are 25,000 or so clones in the sample; 65% to 85% occur only once, and roughly 5.5% lies in the top ten. The sequenced sample was unsorted PBMCs, obtained 3 years after starting antiretroviral therapy. The TCR sequence derives from a man aged 18-30 years with HIV. The chain couples TRBV6-5 to TRBJ1-2; no clear D. The DNA for the CDR3 is TGTGCCAGCGGATGGAAACTTGACTATGGCTACACCTTC. Amino acids: CASGWKLDYGYTF.